The clone carrying this TCR beta chain was detected only once. The germline V gene has CDR1 MNHEY and CDR2 SVGAGI. The V segment lost 7 bases and the J segment 8 bases; nucleotides outside the gene matches: 8. The CDR3 length is 13 residues. The repertoire was sequenced with immunoSEQ multiplex PCR; TCRdb's copy has only in-frame clones and lacks some. The data contain approximately 360,000 clones, roughly 90% of them singletons. The entry originates in a study of blood T cell repertoires in COVID-19. About the study: Sites across the United States, Italy and Spain contributed samples from acute and convalescent COVID-19.

The sequencing sample was made of peripheral blood. This clonotype was obtained from a man aged 18 to 29 with active or convalescent COVID-19. The chain joins TRBV6-5 to TRBJ2-1, with TRBD1 matching over 7 bases. CDR3 sequence (DNA): TGTGCCAGCACCAGAATAACAGGGGATGAGCAGTTCTTC. Encoded protein: CASTRITGDEQFF.